The rows below give T cell receptor beta chains drawn from one sample of a study of OX40 agonist ivuxolimab in advanced cancers. Assay: immunoSEQ multiplex PCR; the TCRdb copy retains only in-frame clones and omits some. The profile covers some 70,000 clones, with about 80% appearing a single time and approximately 1.5% taken by the ten largest. This specimen was CD4+ or CD8+ T cells sorted from blood, taken in a trial of the OX40 agonist ivuxolimab. The receptors here all came from an adult with an advanced solid tumor such as melanoma, head and neck, liver or kidney cancer. The CDR3 runs from the conserved cysteine through the conserved F or W. The D gene is left open where the match is weak. Rows give clone size only sometimes, using once, few, many, or a class for an expanded clone.

V	D	J	size	CDR3	DNA
TRBV6-5	NA	TRBJ1-6	NA	CASSDRDNSPLHF	TGTGCCAGCAGCGACCGTGATAATTCACCCCTCCACTTT
TRBV6-5	NA	TRBJ1-4	NA	CASKQGNEKLFF	TGTGCCAGCAAGCAGGGTAATGAAAAACTGTTTTTT
TRBV10-1	TRBD1	TRBJ1-3	NA	CASSAGTGRPGNTIYF	TGCGCCAGCAGTGCCGGGACAGGGCGACCTGGAAACACCATATATTTT
TRBV4-1	NA	TRBJ1-4	NA	CASSPSAGRNEKLFF	TGCGCCAGCAGCCCCTCAGCCGGCCGTAATGAAAAACTGTTTTTT
TRBV6-5	NA	TRBJ2-1	NA	CASSGAPSYNEQFF	TGTGCCAGTTCGGGGGCGCCCTCCTACAATGAGCAGTTCTTC
TRBV5-6	NA	TRBJ2-2	NA	CASSLLGPNTGELFF	TGTGCCAGCAGCTTGCTGGGCCCGAACACCGGGGAGCTGTTTTTT
TRBV2	NA	TRBJ1-1	NA	CASSESLRGEAFF	TGTGCCAGCAGTGAATCCCTACGAGGTGAAGCTTTCTTT
TRBV6-1	NA	TRBJ1-6	NA	CASSELPQSGSYNSPLHF	TGTGCCAGCAGTGAACTTCCCCAATCAGGCTCCTATAATTCACCCCTCCACTTT
TRBV7-9	TRBD2	TRBJ2-1	NA	CASSWRLAGGHEQFF	TGTGCCAGCAGCTGGAGACTAGCGGGGGGACACGAGCAGTTCTTC
TRBV11-2	NA	TRBJ2-2	NA	CASSYKFPGAAGTGELFF	TGTGCCAGCAGCTATAAGTTCCCAGGGGCGGCGGGGACCGGGGAGCTGTTTTTT
TRBV7-2	NA	TRBJ2-7	NA	CASSLDMGSYEQYF	TGTGCCAGCAGCTTAGACATGGGCTCCTACGAGCAGTACTTC
TRBV5-1	TRBD2	TRBJ2-7	NA	CASSLLAGDSYEQYF	TGCGCCAGCAGCTTGTTAGCGGGGGACTCCTACGAGCAGTACTTC
TRBV5-4	TRBD1	TRBJ2-2	NA	CASREGGTGKTGELFF	TGTGCCAGCAGGGAAGGAGGGACAGGAAAGACCGGGGAGCTGTTTTTT
TRBV9	NA	TRBJ1-3	NA	CASSVGGQITSSGNTIYF	TGTGCCAGCAGCGTGGGAGGACAGATAACTTCTTCTGGAAACACCATATATTTT
TRBV18	TRBD1	TRBJ1-2	NA	CASSPLDRGDGYTF	TGTGCCAGCTCACCCTTGGACAGGGGGGACGGCTACACCTTC
TRBV25-1	NA	TRBJ2-2	once	CASSDTGIHGELFF	TGTGCCAGCAGTGATACAGGGATTCACGGGGAGCTGTTTTTT
TRBV30	NA	TRBJ2-3	NA	CAWEQADTQYF	TGTGCCTGGGAACAGGCAGATACGCAGTATTTT
TRBV28	TRBD1	TRBJ1-2	NA	CASLSAGTGYYGYTF	TGTGCCAGCCTCTCCGCGGGGACAGGATACTATGGCTACACCTTC
TRBV19	NA	TRBJ1-3	few	CASRDNNSGNTIYF	TGTGCCAGTCGGGACAATAACTCTGGAAACACCATATATTTT
TRBV5-1	TRBD1	TRBJ2-7	NA	CASSLEQGVWDEQYF	TGCGCCAGCAGCTTGGAACAGGGGGTGTGGGACGAGCAGTACTTC
TRBV27	TRBD1	TRBJ2-2	NA	CASSLAPDRVETGELFF	TGTGCCAGCAGTTTAGCGCCCGACAGGGTTGAAACCGGGGAGCTGTTTTTT
TRBV10-3	NA	TRBJ2-7	NA	CAISESWREQYF	TGTGCCATCAGTGAGTCTTGGAGGGAGCAGTACTTC
TRBV12-5	TRBD1	TRBJ2-3	NA	CASGPEDRITDTQYF	TGTGCTAGTGGCCCCGAGGACAGGATCACAGATACGCAGTATTTT
TRBV7-7	TRBD2	TRBJ2-5	NA	CASSLSRTSLGETQYF	TGTGCCAGCAGCCTATCCCGGACTAGCCTGGGGGAGACCCAGTACTTC
TRBV29-1	TRBD1	TRBJ2-3	NA	CSAIQGLGGDTQYF	TGCAGCGCCATACAGGGGTTAGGGGGAGATACGCAGTATTTT
TRBV28	NA	TRBJ2-7	NA	CASTQRDPRTYEQYF	TGTGCCAGCACCCAACGGGATCCGAGGACCTACGAGCAGTACTTC
TRBV29-1	TRBD1	TRBJ2-5	NA	CSVVVMRRTGHQETQYF	TGCAGCGTTGTCGTTATGCGGAGGACAGGGCATCAGGAGACCCAGTACTTC
TRBV5-1	TRBD1	TRBJ2-7	NA	CASSLGQGPYEQYF	TGCGCCAGCAGCTTGGGACAGGGTCCCTACGAGCAGTACTTC
TRBV20-1	NA	TRBJ1-1	NA	CSPTNAEAFF	TGCAGCCCTACGAACGCTGAAGCTTTCTTT
TRBV7-6	NA	TRBJ2-7	few	CASSLQSVDRGSSYEQYF	TGTGCCAGCAGCTTACAGTCCGTCGATAGGGGCAGTTCCTACGAGCAGTACTTC
TRBV7-6	NA	TRBJ2-3	few	CASREGTSTDTQYF	TGTGCCAGCAGGGAGGGGACTAGCACAGATACGCAGTATTTT
TRBV5-1	NA	TRBJ2-5	once	CASSLDATGGEETQYF	TGCGCCAGCAGCTTGGATGCTACAGGGGGGGAAGAGACCCAGTACTTC
TRBV30	NA	TRBJ1-2	NA	CAWSVGTQYGYTF	TGTGCCTGGAGTGTAGGGACTCAATATGGCTACACCTTC
TRBV11-2	NA	TRBJ2-7	NA	CASSPSPSPSYEQYF	TGTGCCAGCAGCCCTTCACCTAGCCCCTCCTACGAGCAGTACTTC
TRBV5-1	TRBD2	TRBJ2-3	NA	CASSLVHARTSLTDTQYF	TGCGCCAGCAGCTTGGTCCACGCCCGGACTAGCCTCACAGATACGCAGTATTTT
TRBV28	NA	TRBJ2-3	NA	CASTRGGTDTQYF	TGTGCCAGCACCCGCGGAGGCACAGATACGCAGTATTTT
TRBV5-6	TRBD2	TRBJ2-4	NA	CASSVGEGRAKNIQYF	TGTGCCAGCAGCGTTGGGGAGGGCCGAGCCAAAAACATTCAGTACTTC
TRBV2	NA	TRBJ2-5	NA	CASRETTLGPETQYF	TGTGCCAGCAGAGAAACTACCCTGGGCCCAGAGACCCAGTACTTC
TRBV7-2	NA	TRBJ1-5	NA	CASSPDSLRATRQPQHF	TGTGCCAGCAGCCCAGACTCCCTCAGGGCAACTAGACAGCCCCAGCATTTT
TRBV19	NA	TRBJ2-1	NA	CASSVRSSYNEQFF	TGTGCCAGTAGTGTCCGGAGCTCCTACAATGAGCAGTTCTTC
TRBV29-1	TRBD1	TRBJ2-7	NA	CSTPGQGPYEQYF	TGCAGCACTCCGGGACAGGGACCCTACGAGCAGTACTTC
TRBV5-1	TRBD2	TRBJ2-5	NA	CASSLGPTGSGVYQETQYF	TGCGCCAGCAGCTTGGGCCCCACGGGCAGCGGGGTGTACCAAGAGACCCAGTACTTC
TRBV2	NA	TRBJ2-2	NA	CASRVQGRYAGELFF	TGTGCCAGCAGGGTACAGGGGAGGTACGCCGGGGAGCTGTTTTTT
TRBV11-2	NA	TRBJ1-1	once	CASSSGTRRNTEAFF	TGTGCCAGCAGCTCAGGGACACGGCGGAACACTGAAGCTTTCTTT
TRBV6-5	TRBD1	TRBJ1-2	NA	CASSYSPTGGNGYTF	TGTGCCAGCAGTTACTCCCCAACAGGGGGTAATGGCTACACCTTC
TRBV6-1	NA	TRBJ1-1	NA	CASSESQGRKNTEAFF	TGTGCCAGCAGTGAGAGTCAGGGTAGAAAGAACACTGAAGCTTTCTTT
TRBV28	NA	TRBJ2-7	NA	CASSAHLREQYF	TGTGCCAGCAGTGCGCACCTCCGCGAGCAGTACTTC